These 27 T cell receptor beta chains were all obtained from the same sample, sequenced in a study of control samples from healthy donors and cancer patients. Method: immunoSEQ multiplex PCR; TCRdb's copy keeps in-frame clones and lacks some. The sample consists of tens of thousands of clones, roughly nine tenths of them appearing once. The sample was PBMCs. The receptor set was obtained from a man in his sixties with colorectal cancer.

V gene TRBV7-9 combines with J gene TRBJ2-7, with D hard to call. V dropped 0 bases and J dropped 5 bases, with 5 bases sitting between them. CDR3 length: 12 amino acids. Germline values: CDR1 SEHNR, CDR2 FQNEAQ (reference sequence). The CDR3 loop is CASSLAWDEQYF. The CDR3 DNA is TGTGCCAGCAGCTTAGCTTGGGACGAGCAGTACTTC.

This rearrangement joins TRBV29-1 to TRBJ1-2; 11 bases are a match to TRBD1. J was trimmed by 4 bases and V by 5 bases; bases with no gene match: 3. The germline CDR1 and CDR2 sequences are SQVTM and ANQGSEA. CDR3 length: 13 amino acids. The CDR3 DNA sequence: TGCAGCGTTCCGGGACAGGGGGTCTATGGCTACACCTTC. Protein: CSVPGQGVYGYTF. The full variable domain, with the rest looked up from reference TRBV29-1 and TRBJ1-2, is SAVISQKPSRDICQRGTSLTIQCQVDSQVTMMFWYRQQPGQSLTLIATANQGSEATYESGFVIDKFPISRPNLTFSTLTVSNMSPEDSSIYLCSVPGQGVYGYTFGSGTRLTVV.

There are a few counts of this clone. The rearrangement links TRBV14 to TRBJ1-6; no clear D. This CDR3 has 19 residues. Deletions cut 10 bases from V and 0 bases from J, with 25 bases between. Germline V gene sequence: CDR1 SGHDN, CDR2 FVKESK. The CDR3 coding sequence is TGTGCCACCAAGGCTGGGGATCGCCTGATTAGCTCCTATAATTCACCCCTCCACTTT. Translated, it gives CATKAGDRLISSYNSPLHF.

The genes are TRBV4-3 and TRBJ1-5; no definite D call. Trimming pared 0 bases from V and 1 base from J, leaving 13 bases between. Germline values: CDR1 LGHNA, CDR2 YSLEER. The CDR3 length is 17 residues. CDR3 in amino acids: CASSQEAWQFSNQPQHF. CDR3 coding DNA: TGCGCCAGCAGCCAAGAGGCGTGGCAGTTCAGCAATCAGCCCCAGCATTTT.

The chain uses TRBV30 and TRBJ1-5; 7 bases align to TRBD1. The CDR3 is 15 amino acids. V lost 3 bases to trimming and J lost 5 bases; unmatched junction nucleotides: 10. Germline V gene lookup returns CDR1 GTSNPN and CDR2 SVGIG (reference sequence). The CDR3 here is CAWRAGGSYDQPQHF. The CDR3 nucleotides are TGTGCCTGGAGGGCAGGGGGTTCTTACGATCAGCCCCAGCATTTT.

The chain joins TRBV11-3 to TRBJ1-2; tentatively, D is TRBD1 (5 bases). This CDR3 is 17 amino acids long. Germline CDR1 is SGHNT and CDR2 is YENEEA. Trimming removed 4 bases at V and 3 bases at J, with 21 bases between. CDR3 amino acids: CASSSQNEGSGDYGYTF. CDR3 bases: TGTGCCAGCAGCTCTCAAAACGAGGGTTCGGGGGACTATGGCTACACCTTC.

On this clone itself: The identical CDR3 is also encoded by other nucleotide sequences in the sample. The V gene is TRBV6-2 or TRBV6-3, the J gene TRBJ2-4; 12 bases match TRBD1. CDR3 size: 15 residues. Per the germline V gene, CDR1 is MNHEY and CDR2 is SVGEGT. V lost 0 bases to trimming and J lost 9 bases; unmatched junction nucleotides: 3. As DNA, the CDR3 is TGTGCCAGCAGTTACTCCGGGACAGGGGGCGGCATTCAGTACTTC. It translates to CASSYSGTGGGIQYF.

The V call is TRBV12-3 or TRBV12-4, the J call TRBJ2-5; D gene unclear. This CDR3 has 12 residues. V was clipped by 1 base and J by 4 bases, with 4 bases between them. CDR3 residues: CASSLEGETQYF. The CDR3 DNA is TGTGCCAGCAGTTTAGAAGGAGAGACCCAGTACTTC.

The chain couples TRBV5-1 to TRBJ1-2; D call uncertain. The CDR3 is 12 residues long. Germline V gene sequence: CDR1 SGHRS, CDR2 YFSETQ. The V and J ends lost 1 base and 6 bases respectively, with 7 bases between them. The chain's CDR3 is CASSLIGNGYTF. The CDR3 DNA reads as TGCGCCAGCAGCTTGATAGGGAATGGCTACACCTTC.

This sequence joins TRBV7-6 and TRBJ2-7; TRBD1 aligns across 10 bases. Germline V gene lookup returns CDR1 SGHVS and CDR2 FNYEAQ. CDR3 length equals 16 residues. V shed 5 bases, J shed 2 bases, and the junction held 9 bases outside the gene matches. The CDR3 sequence: CASSRQGAFGTYEQYF. The CDR3 DNA follows: TGTGCCAGCAGCAGACAGGGGGCATTTGGGACCTACGAGCAGTACTTC.

The chain employs TRBV12-3 or TRBV12-4 and TRBJ2-5; D ambiguous. V was trimmed by 2 bases and J by 1 base, leaving 5 bases between them. This CDR3 has 13 residues. CDR3 sequence: CASSLSSQETQYF. CDR3 coding DNA: TGTGCCAGCAGTTTATCCAGCCAAGAGACCCAGTACTTC.

V is TRBV18 and J is TRBJ2-7; D perhaps matches TRBD2 (6 bases). The CDR3 sequence is 14 residues long. V lost 2 bases and J lost 2, with 10 bases in between. Germline loops: CDR1 KGHSH, CDR2 LQKENI. The CDR3 loop is CASSPGGYAYEQYF. The CDR3 DNA sequence: TGTGCCAGCTCACCAGGAGGGTATGCCTACGAGCAGTACTTC.

This chain uses TRBV13 with TRBJ1-1; D perhaps matches TRBD1 (6 bases). Germline lookup yields CDR1 PRHDT and CDR2 FYEKMQ (reference sequence). V lost 0 bases, J lost 4 bases, and 12 bases lay in between. This CDR3 is built from 15 residues. This chain's CDR3 is CASSLGATGVTEAFF. The DNA of the CDR3 is TGTGCCAGCAGCTTAGGAGCGACAGGAGTCACTGAAGCTTTCTTT.

This clone was observed a single time. V usage is TRBV4-3 and J usage is TRBJ1-3; tentative D call: TRBD1 (5 bases). The CDR3 is 15 amino acids. Germline CDR1 and CDR2: LGHNA and YSLEER. Trimming removed 4 bases at V and 4 bases at J, with 14 bases between. The CDR3 DNA reads TGCGCCAGCAGCCCGGCTTTGCGGGGGGGAAACACCATATATTTT. Residues: CASSPALRGGNTIYF.

The chain combines TRBV15 with TRBJ2-6, with a weak D call TRBD2 (7 bases). This CDR3 region has 18 residues. Germline assignment: CDR1 LNHNV and CDR2 YYDKDF (reference sequence). V lost 3 bases and J 2 bases, leaving 17 bases between the germline ends. CDR3 in DNA: TGTGCCACCAGCAGGCCGGGGGCCGGGGGGCCTGGGGCCAACGTCCTGACTTTC. Protein: CATSRPGAGGPGANVLTF.

The gene calls are TRBV3-1 (or the pseudogene TRBV3-2) and TRBJ1-2; 7 bases are shared with TRBD1. V gave up 4 bases and J gave up 2 bases; unmatched junction bases: 7. This CDR3 comprises 15 residues. Germline V gene data show CDR1 as LGHDT and CDR2 as YNNKEL (reference sequence). CDR3: CASSPRRGVNYGYTF. The CDR3 DNA reads as TGTGCCAGCAGCCCTCGCAGGGGGGTAAACTATGGCTACACCTTC.

Regarding this clone: In the same sample, other DNA sequences code for this CDR3. The chain couples TRBV27 to TRBJ1-6; the D gene is possibly TRBD1 (6 bases). Germline CDR1 is MNHEY and CDR2 is SMNVEV (reference sequence). V was shortened by 2 bases and J by 8 bases, with 16 bases between the two germline ends. The CDR3 contains 16 residues. The CDR3 spells CASSLRSTGFDSPLHF. The CDR3 coding sequence is TGTGCCAGCAGTTTACGTTCGACAGGTTTCGATTCACCCCTCCACTTT.

The CDR3 nucleotides are TGTGCCAGCAGCACTAGCGGGGGGGCCTCCGAGCAGTACTTC. Its protein is CASSTSGGASEQYF. V gene TRBV9 combines with J gene TRBJ2-7; 13 bases match TRBD2. Germline V CDR1 and CDR2: SGDLS, YYNGEE. V lost 4 bases, J lost 6 bases, and 4 bases stayed unmatched. This CDR3 has 14 amino acids.

This chain connects TRBV11-2 to TRBJ2-7, with 7 nucleotides matching TRBD1. This CDR3 region has 14 residues. Germline CDR1 SGHAT, CDR2 FQNNGV. With 2 bases clipped from V and 4 bases from J, the junction kept 5 bases outside the gene matches. CDR3 sequence: CASSLPTGIYEQYF. In DNA, the CDR3 is TGTGCCAGCAGCTTACCGACAGGGATATACGAGCAGTACTTC.

This chain uses TRBV9 with TRBJ1-1; D is ambiguous. The V gene's germline CDR1 is SGDLS and CDR2 YYNGEE. Trimming pared 4 bases from V and 10 bases from J, leaving 20 bases between. The CDR3 is 14 residues long. Here the CDR3 reads CASSTQGTRVAAFF. CDR3 nucleotide sequence: TGTGCCAGCAGCACTCAAGGCACTCGAGTTGCAGCTTTCTTT.

V and J are TRBV5-5 and TRBJ1-4, with D possibly being TRBD1 (5 bases). The length of the CDR3 is 15 residues. Looked up from germline, CDR1 is SGHKS and CDR2 is YYEKEE (reference sequence). Deletions cut 4 bases from V and 8 bases from J, with 18 bases between. CDR3 coding DNA: TGTGCCAGCAGCCCGGGACGGGCGTTTGAGGAAAAACTGTTTTTT. Translation: CASSPGRAFEEKLFF.

This clone was found a few times. The chain uses TRBV28 and TRBJ2-5, with a tentative D call TRBD2 (6 bases). There are 13 residues in the CDR3. With 8 bases removed from V and 2 bases from J, the gap between germline ends came to 12 bases. Germline V lookup: CDR1 MDHEN, CDR2 SYDVKM. CDR3 sequence (DNA): TGTGCCAGCGGCGGGGCTCTACAAGAGACCCAGTACTTC. This gives the protein CASGGALQETQYF.

J is TRBJ2-5 and V is TRBV5-4; 8 nucleotides match TRBD1. Germline V CDR1 and CDR2: SGHNT, YYREEE (reference sequence). Losses at the gene ends were 4 bases for V and 5 bases for J; bases not matched to a gene: 13. CDR3 length: 16 amino acids. CDR3 in amino acids: CASSPAGQGAGETQYF. The CDR3 region has the DNA TGTGCCAGCAGCCCGGCGGGTCAGGGGGCTGGGGAGACCCAGTACTTC.

The rearrangement links TRBV18 to TRBJ1-5, with D unresolved. V lost 0 bases, J lost 4 bases, and 13 bases lay in between. Germline V CDR1 and CDR2: KGHSH, LQKENI. The length of the CDR3 is 16 residues. CDR3 protein: CASSPPSARQNQPQHF. CDR3 coding DNA: TGTGCCAGCTCACCACCCTCGGCCCGCCAGAATCAGCCCCAGCATTTT.

Remarks on this clone: Other nucleotide sequences in the sample specify the same CDR3. This chain connects TRBV10-1 to TRBJ2-7; perhaps TRBD2 as D (7 bases). This CDR3 is built from 14 residues. V gave up 4 bases and J gave up 2 bases, with 12 bases separating them. CDR1 is WNHNN, CDR2 SYGVQD, per germline (reference sequence). The CDR3 here is CASSVGGAPYEQYF. In DNA, the CDR3 is TGCGCCAGCAGTGTAGGGGGGGCCCCCTACGAGCAGTACTTC.

The gene calls are TRBV28 and TRBJ2-3, with D tentatively TRBD2 (6 bases). This CDR3 region has 15 residues. The germline gives CDR1 MDHEN, CDR2 SYDVKM. V lost 6 bases, J lost 0 bases, and 13 bases lay in between. CDR3 region: CASRPTGASTDTQYF. CDR3 DNA: TGTGCCAGCAGGCCCACGGGAGCTAGCACAGATACGCAGTATTTT.

V is TRBV2 and J is TRBJ2-2; D unclear. Trimming cost V 4 bases and J 1 base, with 7 bases left between them. CDR1 is SNHLY, CDR2 FYNNEI, per germline. CDR3 length: 14 residues. In DNA form, the CDR3 reads TGTGCCAGCAGTGGAAGACAGAACACCGGGGAGCTGTTTTTT. Protein sequence: CASSGRQNTGELFF.